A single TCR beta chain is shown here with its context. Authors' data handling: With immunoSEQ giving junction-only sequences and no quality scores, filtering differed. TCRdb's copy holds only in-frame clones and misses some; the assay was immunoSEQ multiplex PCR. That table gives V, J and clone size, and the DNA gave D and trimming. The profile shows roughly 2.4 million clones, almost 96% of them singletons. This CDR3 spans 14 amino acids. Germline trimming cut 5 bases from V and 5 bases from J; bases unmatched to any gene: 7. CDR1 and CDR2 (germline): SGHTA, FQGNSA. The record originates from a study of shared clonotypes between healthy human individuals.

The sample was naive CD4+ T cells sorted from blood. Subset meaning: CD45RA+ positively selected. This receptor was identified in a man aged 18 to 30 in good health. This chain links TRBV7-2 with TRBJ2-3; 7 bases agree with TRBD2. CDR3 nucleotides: TGTGCCAGCAGCCAAGGGACTATGCGAGATACGCAGTATTTT. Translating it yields CASSQGTMRDTQYF.